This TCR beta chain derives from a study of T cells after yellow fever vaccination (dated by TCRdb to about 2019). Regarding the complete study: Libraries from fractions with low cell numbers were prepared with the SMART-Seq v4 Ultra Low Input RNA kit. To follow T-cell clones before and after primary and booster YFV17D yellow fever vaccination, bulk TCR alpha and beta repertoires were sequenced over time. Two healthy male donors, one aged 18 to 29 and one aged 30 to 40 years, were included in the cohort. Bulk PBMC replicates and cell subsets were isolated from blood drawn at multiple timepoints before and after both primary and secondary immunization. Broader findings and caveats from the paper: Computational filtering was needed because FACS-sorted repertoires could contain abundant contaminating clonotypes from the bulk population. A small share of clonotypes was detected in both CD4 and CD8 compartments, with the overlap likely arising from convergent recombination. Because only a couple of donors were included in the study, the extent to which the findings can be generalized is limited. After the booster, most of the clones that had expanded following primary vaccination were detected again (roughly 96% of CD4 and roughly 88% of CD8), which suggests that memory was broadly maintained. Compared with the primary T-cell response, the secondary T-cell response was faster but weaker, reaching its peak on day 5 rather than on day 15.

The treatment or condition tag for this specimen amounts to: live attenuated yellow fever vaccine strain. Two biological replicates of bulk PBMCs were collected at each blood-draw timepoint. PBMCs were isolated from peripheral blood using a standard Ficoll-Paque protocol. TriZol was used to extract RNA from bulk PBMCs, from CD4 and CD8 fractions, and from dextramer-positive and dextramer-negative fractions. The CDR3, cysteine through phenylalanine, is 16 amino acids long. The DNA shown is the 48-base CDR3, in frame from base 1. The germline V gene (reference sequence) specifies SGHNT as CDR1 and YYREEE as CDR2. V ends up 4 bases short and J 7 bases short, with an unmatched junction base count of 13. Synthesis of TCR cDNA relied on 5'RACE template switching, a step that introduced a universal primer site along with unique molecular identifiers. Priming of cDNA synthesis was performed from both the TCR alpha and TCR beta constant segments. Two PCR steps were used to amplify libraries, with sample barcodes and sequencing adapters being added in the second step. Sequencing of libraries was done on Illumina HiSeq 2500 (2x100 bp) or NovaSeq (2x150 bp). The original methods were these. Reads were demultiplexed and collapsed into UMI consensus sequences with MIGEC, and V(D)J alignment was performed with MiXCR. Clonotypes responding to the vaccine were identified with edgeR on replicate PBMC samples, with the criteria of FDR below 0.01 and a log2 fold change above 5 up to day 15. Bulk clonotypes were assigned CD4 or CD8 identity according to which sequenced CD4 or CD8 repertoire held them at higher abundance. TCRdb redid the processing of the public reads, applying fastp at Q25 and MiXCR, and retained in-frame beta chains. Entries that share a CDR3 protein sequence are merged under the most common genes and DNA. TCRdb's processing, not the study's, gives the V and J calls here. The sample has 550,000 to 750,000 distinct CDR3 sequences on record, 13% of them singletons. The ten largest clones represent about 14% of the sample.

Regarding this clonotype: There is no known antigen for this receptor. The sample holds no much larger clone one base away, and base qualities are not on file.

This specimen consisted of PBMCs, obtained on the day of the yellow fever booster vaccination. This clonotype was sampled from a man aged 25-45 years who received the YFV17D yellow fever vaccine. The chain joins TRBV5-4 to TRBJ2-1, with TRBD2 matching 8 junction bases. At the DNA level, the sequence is TGTGCCAGCAGCGGCCGGGAGGGGCGGAATAGGAATGAGCAGTTCTTC. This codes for CASSGREGRNRNEQFF.